Presented here are 12 T cell receptor beta chains from one specimen sequenced in a study of CD8 T cells in ankylosing spondylitis. TCRdb reanalysed the 5' RACE reads using MiXCR and keeps one entry per CDR3 protein. Among under 55,000 distinct CDR3 sequences listed, 6% to 7.5% were seen once. The sequenced sample consisted of blood, either unsorted or a sorted T cell fraction (not recorded which). These receptors all come from a female donor with ankylosing spondylitis or in good health (not recorded which).

There are many counts of this clonotype. V gene TRBV7-2 combines with J gene TRBJ1-1, with D unclear. CDR3 size: 13 residues. Germline V CDR1 and CDR2: SGHTA, FQGNSA. V was shortened by 0 bases and J by 6 bases, with 8 bases between the two germline ends. DNA for the CDR3: TGTGCCAGCAGCTTAGCCCCTGCTGCTGAAGCTTTCTTT. It yields the protein CASSLAPAAEAFF.

This clonotype has at least ten counts. The rearrangement joins TRBV20-1 to TRBJ1-5, with TRBD1 as a possible D gene (5 bases). Germline CDR1 is DFQATT and CDR2 is SNEGSKA (reference sequence). Trimming removed 3 bases from V and 0 bases from J, with 9 bases in between. This CDR3 comprises 14 residues. CDR3 region: CSARGGNSNQPQHF. CDR3 coding DNA: TGCAGTGCTAGGGGGGGGAATAGCAATCAGCCCCAGCATTTT.

This clonotype was seen at least ten times. The chain has TRBV12-3 or TRBV12-4 and TRBJ1-2; D not certain. V lost 5 bases to trimming and J lost 2 bases, with 12 bases between them. This CDR3 comprises 14 residues. CDR3 loop: CASSPQIGNYGYTF. The CDR3 DNA reads as TGTGCCAGCAGTCCGCAGATAGGGAACTATGGCTACACCTTC.

The table lists this clonotype with many counts. The chain recombines TRBV5-6 with TRBJ2-1; TRBD2 agrees at 8 bases. This CDR3 contains 16 residues. With 4 bases clipped from V and 4 bases from J, the junction kept 10 bases outside the gene matches. CDR1 SGHDT and CDR2 YYEEEE come from the germline V gene. CDR3 residues: CASSRRGAQRYNEQFF. The CDR3 nucleotides are TGTGCCAGCAGCCGGCGGGGGGCTCAAAGGTACAATGAGCAGTTCTTC.

The CDR3 here is CASSGDGKPYEQYF. The CDR3 DNA follows: TGTGCCAGCAGTGGGGACGGAAAACCCTACGAGCAGTACTTC. This chain joins TRBV7-9 and TRBJ2-7; D might be TRBD1 or TRBD2, each matching 5 bases. Trimming left V 6 bases short and J 2 bases short, with 14 bases between. The CDR3 runs to 14 residues. Germline V lookup: CDR1 SEHNR, CDR2 FQNEAQ (reference sequence). Filled out from reference TRBV7-9 and TRBJ2-7, the complete variable domain reads DTGVSQNPRHKITKRGQNVTFRCDPISEHNRLYWYRQTLGQGPEFLTYFQNEAQLEKSRLLSDRFSAERPKGSFSTLEIQRTEQGDSAMYLCASSGDGKPYEQYFGPGTRLTVT.

The table lists this clonotype with many counts. The gene calls are TRBV15 and TRBJ1-4; no clear D gene. The germline CDR1 and CDR2 sequences are LNHNV and YYDKDF (reference sequence). The CDR3 covers 12 residues. Between the trimmed V and J ends, which lost 1 base and 5 bases, there was a span of 2 bases. The CDR3 loop reads CATSRGNEKLFF. DNA for the CDR3: TGTGCCACCAGCAGAGGAAATGAAAAACTGTTTTTT. Full variable domain (rest looked up from reference TRBV15 and TRBJ1-4): DAMVIQNPRYQVTQFGKPVTLSCSQTLNHNVMYWYQQKSSQAPKLLFHYYDKDFNNEADTPDNFQSRRPNTSFCFLDIRSPGLGDTAMYLCATSRGNEKLFFGSGTQLSVL.

As concerns this clonotype: Its ends do not fully match the called genes, so a read error is possible. V gene TRBV29-1 combines with J gene TRBJ2-5, with 10 bases fitting TRBD1. CDR3 size: 13 residues. Germline values: CDR1 SQVTM, CDR2 ANQGSEA. CDR3 nucleotides: TGCAGCGTTGGTGACAGGGGGCCAGAGGCCCAGTACTTC. It encodes CSVGDRGPEAQYF. Variable domain in full (rest from reference TRBV29-1 and TRBJ2-5): SAVISQKPSRDICQRGTSLTIQCQVDSQVTMMFWYRQQPGQSLTLIATANQGSEATYESGFVIDKFPISRPNLTFSTLTVSNMSPEDSSIYLCSVGDRGPEAQYFGPGTRLLVL.

This clonotype appeared many times. The V and J genes are TRBV20-1 and TRBJ2-7, with 11 bases lining up with TRBD2. The germline V gene encodes CDR1 DFQATT and CDR2 SNEGSKA (reference sequence). Trimming cost V 4 bases and J 6 bases; bases outside gene matches: 11. The CDR3 consists of 15 residues. The CDR3 DNA is TGCAGTGCTAAGGGACTAGCGGCTACCCTTCCCGAGCAGTACGTC. Translating it yields CSAKGLAATLPEQYV.

This clonotype is classed as medium-sized (0.01 to 0.1%). The gene calls are TRBV29-1 and TRBJ1-1; D possibly corresponds to TRBD1 (5 bases). Germline loops: CDR1 SQVTM, CDR2 ANQGSEA. This CDR3 spans 16 amino acids. V lost 2 bases, J lost 3 bases, and 19 bases lay in between. The CDR3 coding sequence is TGCAGCGTTGAACAGGGAACAAGGTGGATGGACACTGAAGCTTTCTTT. It specifies CSVEQGTRWMDTEAFF.

This clonotype was found many times. The chain combines TRBV12-3 or TRBV12-4 with TRBJ1-1; D call uncertain. Trimming left V 5 bases short and J 1 base short, with 11 bases between. The CDR3 extends over 14 amino acids. The CDR3 sequence: CASSPWTANTEAFF. CDR3 DNA: TGTGCCAGCAGTCCCTGGACGGCGAACACTGAAGCTTTCTTT.

This clonotype was observed at least ten times. V is TRBV5-1 and J is TRBJ1-4, with D hard to call. CDR3 length equals 14 residues. Germline V lookup: CDR1 SGHRS, CDR2 YFSETQ. V lost 3 bases and J 5 bases, leaving 11 bases between the germline ends. The CDR3 region is CASSSDGMNEKLFF. The CDR3 nucleotides are TGCGCCAGCAGCTCGGACGGGATGAATGAAAAACTGTTTTTT.

This clonotype was found many times. V is TRBV20-1 and J is TRBJ1-1, with D possibly matching TRBD1 (5 bases). The CDR3 is made up of 12 amino acids. Per germline, CDR1 DFQATT and CDR2 SNEGSKA (reference sequence). The CDR3 loop reads CRLTAPGTEAFF. CDR3 sequence (DNA): TGCAGATTGACAGCCCCGGGGACTGAAGCTTTCTTT.